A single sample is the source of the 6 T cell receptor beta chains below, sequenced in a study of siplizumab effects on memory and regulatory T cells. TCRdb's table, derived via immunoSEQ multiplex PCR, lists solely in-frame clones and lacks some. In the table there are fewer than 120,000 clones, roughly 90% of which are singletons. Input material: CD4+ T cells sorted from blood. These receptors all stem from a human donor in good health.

The CDR3 DNA is TGTGCCAGTAGTTTCCGGGGCTCCCCTGAAGCTTTCTTT. Encoded protein: CASSFRGSPEAFF. This chain connects TRBV19 to TRBJ1-1; TRBD1 might be the D (5 bases). CDR3 length: 13 residues. Trimming took off 5 bases at V and 6 bases at J, with 13 bases between the two ends. Germline V gene sequence: CDR1 LNHDA, CDR2 SQIVND (reference sequence).

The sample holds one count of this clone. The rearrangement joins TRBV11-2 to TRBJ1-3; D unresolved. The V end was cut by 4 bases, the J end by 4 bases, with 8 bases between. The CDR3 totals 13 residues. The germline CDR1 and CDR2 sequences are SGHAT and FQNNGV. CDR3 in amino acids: CASSYSVGNTIYF. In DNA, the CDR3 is TGTGCCAGCAGCTACAGTGTGGGAAACACCATATATTTT.

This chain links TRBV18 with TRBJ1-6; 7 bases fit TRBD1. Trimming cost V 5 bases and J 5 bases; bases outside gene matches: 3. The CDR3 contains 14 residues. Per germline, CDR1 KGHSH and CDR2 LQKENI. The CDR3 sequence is CASSGDSNNSPLHF. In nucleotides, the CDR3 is TGTGCCAGCTCAGGGGACAGCAATAATTCACCCCTCCACTTT.

Here the CDR3 DNA reads TGTGCCAGCGGGGGGACAGGGAACCTTGACACCTTC. Encoded protein: CASGGTGNLDTF. The chain combines TRBV6-5 with TRBJ1-2, with 9 bases fitting TRBD1. The CDR3 is 12 amino acids. The germline gives CDR1 MNHEY, CDR2 SVGAGI. J lost 12 bases, V lost 8 bases, and 10 bases had no gene match.

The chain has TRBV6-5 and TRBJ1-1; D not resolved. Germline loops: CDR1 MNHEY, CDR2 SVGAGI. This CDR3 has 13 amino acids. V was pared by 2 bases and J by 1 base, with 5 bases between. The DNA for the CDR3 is TGTGCCAGCAGTTACCAGCCGAACACTGAAGCTTTCTTT. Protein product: CASSYQPNTEAFF.

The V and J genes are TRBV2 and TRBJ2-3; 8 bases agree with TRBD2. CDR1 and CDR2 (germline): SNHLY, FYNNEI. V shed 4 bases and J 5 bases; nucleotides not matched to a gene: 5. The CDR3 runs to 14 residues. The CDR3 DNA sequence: TGTGCCAGCAGTGTACTAGCGGAAAGAGATACGCAGTATTTT. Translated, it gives CASSVLAERDTQYF.